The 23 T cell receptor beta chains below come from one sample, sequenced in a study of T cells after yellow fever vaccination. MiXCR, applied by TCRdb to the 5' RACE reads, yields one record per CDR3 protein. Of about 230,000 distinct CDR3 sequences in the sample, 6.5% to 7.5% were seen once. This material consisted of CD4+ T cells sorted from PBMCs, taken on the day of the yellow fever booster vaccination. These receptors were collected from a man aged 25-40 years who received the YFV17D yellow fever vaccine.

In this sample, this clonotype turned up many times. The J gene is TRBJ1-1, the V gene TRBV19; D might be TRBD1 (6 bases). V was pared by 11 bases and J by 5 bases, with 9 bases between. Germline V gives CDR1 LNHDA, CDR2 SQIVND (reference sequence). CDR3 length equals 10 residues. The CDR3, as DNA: TGTGCCGTCAGGGGTACTGAAGCTTTCTTT. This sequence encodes CAVRGTEAFF. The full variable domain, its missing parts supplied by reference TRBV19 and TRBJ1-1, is DGGITQSPKYLFRKEGQNVTLSCEQNLNHDAMYWYRQDPGQGLRLIYYSQIVNDFQKGDIAEGYSVSREKKESFPLTVTSAQKNPTAFYLCAVRGTEAFFGQGTRLTVV.

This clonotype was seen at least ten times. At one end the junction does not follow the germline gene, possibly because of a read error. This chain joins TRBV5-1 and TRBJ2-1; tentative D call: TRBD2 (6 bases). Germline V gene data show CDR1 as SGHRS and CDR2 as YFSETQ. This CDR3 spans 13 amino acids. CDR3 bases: TGCGCCAGCAGCTTATCCCAAACACGGGAGCTGTTCTTC. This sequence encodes CASSLSQTRELFF. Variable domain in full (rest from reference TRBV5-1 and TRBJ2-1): KAGVTQTPRYLIKTRGQQVTLSCSPISGHRSVSWYQQTPGQGLQFLFEYFSETQRNKGNFPGRFSGRQFSNSRSEMNVSTLELGDSALYLCASSLSQTRELFFGPGTRLTVL.

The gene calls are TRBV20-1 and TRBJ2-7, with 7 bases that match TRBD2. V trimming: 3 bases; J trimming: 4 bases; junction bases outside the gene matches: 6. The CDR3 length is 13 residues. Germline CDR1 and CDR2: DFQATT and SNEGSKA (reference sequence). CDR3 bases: TGCAGTGCTAGCGGGAGGATAGGTTACGAGCAGTACTTC. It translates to CSASGRIGYEQYF.

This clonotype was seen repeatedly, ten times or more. The chain's CDR3 is CASSFDSSGNYEQYF. Here the CDR3 DNA reads TGTGCCAGCAGCTTCGACTCTTCAGGGAATTACGAGCAGTACTTC. This chain joins TRBV7-2 and TRBJ2-7, with a weak D call TRBD1 (5 bases). Germline V gene data show CDR1 as SGHTA and CDR2 as FQGNSA. This CDR3 has 15 amino acids. Trimming left V 3 bases short and J 4 bases short, with 16 bases between.

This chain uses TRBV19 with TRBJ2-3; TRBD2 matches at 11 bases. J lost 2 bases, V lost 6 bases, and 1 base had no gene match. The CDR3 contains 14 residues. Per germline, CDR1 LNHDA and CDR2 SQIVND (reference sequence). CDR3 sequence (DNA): TGTGCCAGTAGGACTAGCGGGAACACAGATACGCAGTATTTT. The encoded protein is CASRTSGNTDTQYF.

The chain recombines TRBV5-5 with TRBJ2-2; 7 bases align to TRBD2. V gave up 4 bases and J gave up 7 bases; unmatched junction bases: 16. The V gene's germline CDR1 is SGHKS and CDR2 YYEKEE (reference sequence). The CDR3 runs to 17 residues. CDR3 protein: CASSAPPGGGPIGELFF. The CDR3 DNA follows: TGTGCCAGCAGCGCCCCCCCCGGGGGAGGGCCTATCGGGGAGCTGTTTTTT.

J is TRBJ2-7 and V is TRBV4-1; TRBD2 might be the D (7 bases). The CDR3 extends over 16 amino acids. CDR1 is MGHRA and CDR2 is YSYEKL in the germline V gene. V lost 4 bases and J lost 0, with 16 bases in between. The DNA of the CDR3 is TGCGCCAGCAGCCCGGGGGCTAGCGGAAACTCCTACGAGCAGTACTTC. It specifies CASSPGASGNSYEQYF.

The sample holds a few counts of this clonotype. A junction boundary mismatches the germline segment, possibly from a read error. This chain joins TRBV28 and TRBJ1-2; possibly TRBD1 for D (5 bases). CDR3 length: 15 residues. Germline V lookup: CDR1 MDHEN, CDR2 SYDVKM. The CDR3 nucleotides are TGTGCCAGCGGTTTGGGGACCGGAGCTAACTATGGCTACACCTTC. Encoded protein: CASGLGTGANYGYTF.

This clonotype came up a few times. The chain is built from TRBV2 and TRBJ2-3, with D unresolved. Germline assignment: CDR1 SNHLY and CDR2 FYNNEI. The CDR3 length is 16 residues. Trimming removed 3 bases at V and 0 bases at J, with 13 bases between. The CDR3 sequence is CASSDSEIHSTDTQYF. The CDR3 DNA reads TGTGCCAGCAGTGATTCGGAAATCCATAGCACAGATACGCAGTATTTT. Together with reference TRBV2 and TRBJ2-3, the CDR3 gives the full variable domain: EPEVTQTPSHQVTQMGQEVILRCVPISNHLYFYWYRQILGQKVEFLVSFYNNEISEKSEIFDDQFSVERPDGSNFTLKIRSTKLEDSAMYFCASSDSEIHSTDTQYFGPGTRLTVL.

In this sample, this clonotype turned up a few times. The CDR3 sequence: CATSGGTGTYEQYF. The CDR3 nucleotides are TGTGCCACCAGCGGCGGGACAGGGACCTACGAGCAGTACTTC. This chain joins TRBV15 and TRBJ2-7, with 9 bases lining up with TRBD1. The CDR3 totals 14 residues. With 5 bases clipped from V and 2 bases from J, the junction kept 4 bases outside the gene matches. Germline V gene lookup returns CDR1 LNHNV and CDR2 YYDKDF (reference sequence).

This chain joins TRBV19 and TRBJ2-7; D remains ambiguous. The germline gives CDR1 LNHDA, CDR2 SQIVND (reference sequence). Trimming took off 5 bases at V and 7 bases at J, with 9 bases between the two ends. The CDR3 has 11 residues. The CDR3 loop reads CASSDLGEQYF. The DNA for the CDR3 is TGTGCCAGTAGTGACCTGGGGGAGCAGTACTTC.

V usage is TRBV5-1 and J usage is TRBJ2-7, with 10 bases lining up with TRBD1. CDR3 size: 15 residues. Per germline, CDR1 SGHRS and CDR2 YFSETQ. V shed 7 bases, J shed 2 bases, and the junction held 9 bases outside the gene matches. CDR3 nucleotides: TGCGCCAGCCGACCCCCGGGACAGGGGACCTACGAGCAGTACTTC. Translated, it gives CASRPPGQGTYEQYF.

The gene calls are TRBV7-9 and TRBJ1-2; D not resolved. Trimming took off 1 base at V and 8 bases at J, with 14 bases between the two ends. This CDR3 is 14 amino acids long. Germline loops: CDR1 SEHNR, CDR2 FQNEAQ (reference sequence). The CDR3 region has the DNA TGTGCCAGCAGCTTAGTGAGGGCCCTGGGGGGCTACACCTTC. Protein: CASSLVRALGGYTF. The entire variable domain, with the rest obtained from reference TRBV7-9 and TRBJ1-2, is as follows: DTGVSQNPRHKITKRGQNVTFRCDPISEHNRLYWYRQTLGQGPEFLTYFQNEAQLEKSRLLSDRFSAERPKGSFSTLEIQRTEQGDSAMYLCASSLVRALGGYTFGSGTRLTVV.

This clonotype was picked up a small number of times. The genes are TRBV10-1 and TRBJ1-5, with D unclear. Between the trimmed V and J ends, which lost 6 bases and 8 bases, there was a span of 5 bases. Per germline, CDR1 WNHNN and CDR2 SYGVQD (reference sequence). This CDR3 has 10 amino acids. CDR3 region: CASSGEPQHF. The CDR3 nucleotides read TGCGCCAGCAGCGGGGAGCCCCAGCATTTT.

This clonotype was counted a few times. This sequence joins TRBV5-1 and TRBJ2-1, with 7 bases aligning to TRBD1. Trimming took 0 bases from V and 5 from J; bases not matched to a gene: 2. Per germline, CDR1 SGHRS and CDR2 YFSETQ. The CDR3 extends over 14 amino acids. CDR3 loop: CASSLEGANNEQFF. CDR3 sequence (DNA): TGCGCCAGCAGCTTGGAGGGGGCGAACAATGAGCAGTTCTTC. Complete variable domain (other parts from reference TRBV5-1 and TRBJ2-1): KAGVTQTPRYLIKTRGQQVTLSCSPISGHRSVSWYQQTPGQGLQFLFEYFSETQRNKGNFPGRFSGRQFSNSRSEMNVSTLELGDSALYLCASSLEGANNEQFFGPGTRLTVL.

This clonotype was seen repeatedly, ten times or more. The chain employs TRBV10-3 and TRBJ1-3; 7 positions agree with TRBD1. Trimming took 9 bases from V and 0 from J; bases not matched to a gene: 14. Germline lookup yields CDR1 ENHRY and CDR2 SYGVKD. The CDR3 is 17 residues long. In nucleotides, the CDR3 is TGTGCCATAAGAAAACAGGGGCTCTTGAACTCTGGAAACACCATATATTTT. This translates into CAIRKQGLLNSGNTIYF.

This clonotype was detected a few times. The CDR3 loop reads CASSLRVGGNTDTQYF. CDR3 sequence (DNA): TGTGCCAGCAGCTTGAGAGTTGGCGGAAACACAGATACGCAGTATTTT. The V gene is TRBV5-5, the J gene TRBJ2-3; no reliable D call. The CDR3 totals 16 residues. Germline assignment: CDR1 SGHKS and CDR2 YYEKEE (reference sequence). The V gene lost 1 base and the J gene lost 2 bases, with 14 bases spanning the gap.

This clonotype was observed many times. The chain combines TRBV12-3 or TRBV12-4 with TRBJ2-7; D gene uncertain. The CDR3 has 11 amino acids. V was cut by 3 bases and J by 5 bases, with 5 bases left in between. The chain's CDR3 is CASSFYNEQYF. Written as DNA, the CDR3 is TGTGCCAGCAGTTTTTACAACGAGCAGTACTTC.

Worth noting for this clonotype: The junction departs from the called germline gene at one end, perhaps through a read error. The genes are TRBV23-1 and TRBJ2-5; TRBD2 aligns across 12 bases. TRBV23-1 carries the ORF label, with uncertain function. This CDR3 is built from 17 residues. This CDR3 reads CAISPTSGRPLEETQYF. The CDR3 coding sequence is TGCGCCATCAGTCCAACTAGCGGGAGGCCTCTGGAGGAGACCCAGTACTTC.

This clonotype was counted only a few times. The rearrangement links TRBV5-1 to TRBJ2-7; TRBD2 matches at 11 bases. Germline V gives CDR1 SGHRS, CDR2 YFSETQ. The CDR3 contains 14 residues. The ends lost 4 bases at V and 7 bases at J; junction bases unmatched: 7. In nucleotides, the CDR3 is TGCGCCAGCAGCCAGGACACTAGCGGGAGAGAGCAGTACTTC. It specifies CASSQDTSGREQYF.

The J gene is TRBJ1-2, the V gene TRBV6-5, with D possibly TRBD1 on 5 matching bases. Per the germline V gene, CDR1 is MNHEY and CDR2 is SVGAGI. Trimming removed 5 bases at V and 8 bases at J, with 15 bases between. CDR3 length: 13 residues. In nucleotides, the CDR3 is TGTGCCAGCAGTCTAGAGAGGGACCGGGGCTACACCTTC. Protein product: CASSLERDRGYTF.

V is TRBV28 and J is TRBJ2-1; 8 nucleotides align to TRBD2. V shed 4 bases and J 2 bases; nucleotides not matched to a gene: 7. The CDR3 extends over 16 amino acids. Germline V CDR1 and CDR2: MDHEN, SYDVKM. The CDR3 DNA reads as TGTGCCAGCAGTTCTACCAGCGGGAGTACCTACAATGAGCAGTTCTTC. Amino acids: CASSSTSGSTYNEQFF.

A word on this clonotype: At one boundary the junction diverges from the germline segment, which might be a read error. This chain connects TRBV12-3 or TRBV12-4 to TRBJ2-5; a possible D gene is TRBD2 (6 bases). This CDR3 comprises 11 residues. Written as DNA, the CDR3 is TGTGCCAGCAGCCCCCGGGAGACCCTGTACTTC. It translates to CASSPRETLYF.